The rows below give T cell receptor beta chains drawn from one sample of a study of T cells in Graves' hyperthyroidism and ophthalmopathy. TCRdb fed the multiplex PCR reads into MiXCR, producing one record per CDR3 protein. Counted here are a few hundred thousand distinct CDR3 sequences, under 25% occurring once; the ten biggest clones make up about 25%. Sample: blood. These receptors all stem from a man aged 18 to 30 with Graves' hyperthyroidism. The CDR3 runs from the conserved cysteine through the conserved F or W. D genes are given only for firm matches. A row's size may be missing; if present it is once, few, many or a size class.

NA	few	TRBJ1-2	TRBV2	TGTGCCAGCACGGACGTTAACTATGGCTACACCTTC	CASTDVNYGYTF
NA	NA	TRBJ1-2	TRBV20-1	TGCAGTGCTAGGCGGACAGAGGGTGGCTACACCTTC	CSARRTEGGYTF
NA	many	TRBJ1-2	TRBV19	TGTGCCAGTAGTATGTTTGAGGGGGATAACTATGGCTACACCTTC	CASSMFEGDNYGYTF
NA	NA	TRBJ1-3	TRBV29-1	TGCAGCGTTGAAGATCAGACAGGTTCTCCTGGAAACACCATATATTTT	CSVEDQTGSPGNTIYF
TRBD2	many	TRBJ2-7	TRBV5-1	TGCGCCAGCAGCCCCGGGACTAGCGGGGCATACTACGAGCAGTACTTC	CASSPGTSGAYYEQYF
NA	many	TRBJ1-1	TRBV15	TGTGCCACCAGCAGGATGACAGGTCTTTGGGGAGCTTTCTTT	CATSRMTGLWGAFF
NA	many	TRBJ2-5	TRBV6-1	TGTGCCAGCAGCCTAACAGGGCTTCGGGAGACCCAGTACTTC	CASSLTGLRETQYF
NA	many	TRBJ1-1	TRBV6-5	TGTGCCAATCCCGGGAGGGCAGTCACCGAGCTGAACACTGAAGCTTTCTTT	CANPGRAVTELNTEAFF
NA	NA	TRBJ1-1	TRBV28	TGTGCCAGCAGCCAAGATGGGGGAGCTTTCTTT	CASSQDGGAFF
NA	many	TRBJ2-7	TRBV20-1	TGCAGTGCTTGGGGACCTAACGGCGGCGAGCAGTACTTC	CSAWGPNGGEQYF
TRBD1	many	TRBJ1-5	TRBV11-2	TGTGCCAGCAGCCCCGACAGGGTCGGTCAGCCCCAGCATTTT	CASSPDRVGQPQHF
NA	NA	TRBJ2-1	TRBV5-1	TGCGCCAGCAGCAGAAACTCAGGGGACCTCTCCTACAATGAGAAGTTCTTC	CASSRNSGDLSYNEKFF
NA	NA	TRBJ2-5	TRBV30	TGTGCCTGGAGGGACAGACTACAAGAGACCCAGTACTTC	CAWRDRLQETQYF
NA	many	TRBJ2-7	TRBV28	TGTGCCAGCAAGGCTACACATCTATTCTACGAGCAGTACTTC	CASKATHLFYEQYF
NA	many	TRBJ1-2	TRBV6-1	TGTGCCAGCAGTGCCCCCGAGACGGCGTATGGCTACACCTTC	CASSAPETAYGYTF
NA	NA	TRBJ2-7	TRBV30	TGTGCCTGGAGTCCTGGTCTGCTTTACGGGCAGTACTTC	CAWSPGLLYGQYF
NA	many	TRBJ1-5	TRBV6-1	TGTGCCAGCAGTGACAATAGCAATCAGCCCCAGCATTTT	CASSDNSNQPQHF
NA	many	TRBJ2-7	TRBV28	TGTGCCAGCAGTTTACAGGGTTCGGTGTTCGGCGGGCAGTACTTC	CASSLQGSVFGGQYF
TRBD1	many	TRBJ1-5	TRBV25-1	TGTGCCAGCAGTAGGACAGGGGTATACCAGCCCCAGCATTTT	CASSRTGVYQPQHF
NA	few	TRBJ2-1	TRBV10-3	TGTGCCATCAGACCGGGTCTCGGGGAATACAATGAGCAGTTCTTC	CAIRPGLGEYNEQFF
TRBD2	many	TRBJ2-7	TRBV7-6	TGTGCCAGCAGCCCCCGGCTAGCGGGGGTGTACGAGCAGTACTTC	CASSPRLAGVYEQYF
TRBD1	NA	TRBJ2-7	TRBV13	TGTGCCAGCAGCTTAGGGACAGGGGGCTTCGTTAACTACGAGCAGTACTTC	CASSLGTGGFVNYEQYF
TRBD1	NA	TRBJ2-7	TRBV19	TGTGCCAGTAGTATCGGGACAGGCACGGCATACGAGCAGTACTTC	CASSIGTGTAYEQYF
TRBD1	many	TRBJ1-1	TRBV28	TGTGCCAGCAGTCGGGGACAGGGAAAGACTGAAGCTTTCTTT	CASSRGQGKTEAFF
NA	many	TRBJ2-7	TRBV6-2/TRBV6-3	TGTGCCAGCAGCTCCTCTGGGTCCTACGAGCAGTACTTC	CASSSSGSYEQYF
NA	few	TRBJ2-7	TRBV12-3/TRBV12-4	TGTGCCAGCAGTTTCAGAAAATGGTCCCCCGAGCAGTACTTC	CASSFRKWSPEQYF
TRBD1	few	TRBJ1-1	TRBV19	TGTGCCAGTAGTATAGTGGCAGGGGGGACTGAAGCTTTCTTT	CASSIVAGGTEAFF
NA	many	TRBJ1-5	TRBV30	TGTGCCTGGAGCGCGGGACACCGAGGGCAGCCCCAGCATTTT	CAWSAGHRGQPQHF
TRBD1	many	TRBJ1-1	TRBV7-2	TGTGCCAGCAGCGAGTTGGAGACAGGGTATCCTTTAGCTTTCTTT	CASSELETGYPLAFF
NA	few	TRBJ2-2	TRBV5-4	TGTGCCAGCAGCTTGGAAGGGGGGCCCTCGAACACCGGGGAGCTGTTTTTT	CASSLEGGPSNTGELFF
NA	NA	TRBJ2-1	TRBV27	TGTGCCAGCCTAGGCGGGGGCCTCTCCTACAATGAGCAGTTCTTC	CASLGGGLSYNEQFF
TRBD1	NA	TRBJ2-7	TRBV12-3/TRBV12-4	TGTGCCAGCAGTACACGACAGGGGCTCTACGAGCAGTACTTC	CASSTRQGLYEQYF
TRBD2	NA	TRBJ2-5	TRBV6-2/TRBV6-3	TGTGCCAGCAGGATAGCGGGACTAGCGGGCCCAAAACGAGAGACCCAGTACTTC	CASRIAGLAGPKRETQYF
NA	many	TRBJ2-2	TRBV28	TGTGCCAGCAGTTGGACAGCCCTCCCCGGGGAGCTGTTTTTT	CASSWTALPGELFF
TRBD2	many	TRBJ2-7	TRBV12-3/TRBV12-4	TGTGCCAGCAGCGGACTAGCGGGGAAATACGAGCAGTACTTC	CASSGLAGKYEQYF
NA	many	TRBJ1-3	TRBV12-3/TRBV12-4	TGTGCCAGCAGTCTCTCGAGGGGATCTGTGACTGGAAACACCATATATTTT	CASSLSRGSVTGNTIYF
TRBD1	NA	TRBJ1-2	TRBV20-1	TGCAGTGCTTATAACGCCCCGGGACAGGGGAGTAACTATGGCTACACCTTC	CSAYNAPGQGSNYGYTF
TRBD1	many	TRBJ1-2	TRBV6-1	TGTGCCAGCAGTGCTGCGGGGACAGGGGTGGTCTATGGCTACACCTTC	CASSAAGTGVVYGYTF
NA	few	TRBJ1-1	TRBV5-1	TGCGCCAGCAGATTCCCCGAGCGGAACACTGAAGCTTTCTTT	CASRFPERNTEAFF